These T cell receptor beta chains were read from a single sample in a study of vaccination effects on CD4 cells after COVID-19. For these TCRs, the target antigens are not known. Only in-frame clones appear in the TCRdb table, and some are missing; sequencing was by immunoSEQ multiplex PCR. The data show more than 45,000 clones, about 80% seen once. Sequencing used CD4+ T cells from PBMCs cultured without peptide, obtained before COVID-19 vaccination. These TCRs come from a human donor who had a prior SARS-CoV-2 infection. Both conserved end residues are part of each CDR3. A D gene is named only where the DNA matches it firmly. Part of the rows lack a size; the others show once, few, many or a class for expanded clones.

size	D	J	V	CDR3	DNA
-	TRBD2	TRBJ2-3	TRBV18	CASSPLAGGTTDTQYF	TGTGCCAGCTCACCACTAGCGGGGGGAACCACAGATACGCAGTATTTT
-	-	TRBJ2-7	TRBV6-1	CASSEGGPYEQYF	TGTGCCAGCAGTGAAGGGGGACCTTACGAGCAGTACTTC
-	-	TRBJ1-1	TRBV20-1	CSASSVWGAYTEAFF	TGCAGTGCTAGTTCGGTCTGGGGGGCGTACACTGAAGCTTTCTTT
-	-	TRBJ2-7	TRBV4-1	CASSQVGGAAGRGYEQYF	TGCGCCAGCAGCCAAGTAGGGGGCGCAGCGGGGCGGGGATACGAGCAGTACTTC
once	TRBD1	TRBJ1-1	TRBV6-5	CASSSARGRTEAFF	TGTGCCAGCAGTAGCGCCAGGGGGCGAACTGAAGCTTTCTTT
-	-	TRBJ1-2	TRBV5-5	CASSLFGAPYGYTF	TGTGCCAGCAGCTTATTTGGGGCCCCCTATGGCTACACCTTC
-	TRBD1	TRBJ2-2	TRBV5-1	CASSFDGTGYTGELFF	TGCGCCAGCAGCTTTGACGGGACAGGGTACACCGGGGAGCTGTTTTTT
-	-	TRBJ2-2	TRBV28	CASSTNPPGWRDTGELFF	TGTGCCAGCAGTACAAACCCCCCAGGGTGGCGGGACACCGGGGAGCTGTTTTTT
few	TRBD2	TRBJ2-1	TRBV18	CASSQGLADYNEQFF	TGTGCCAGCTCACAGGGACTAGCGGATTACAATGAGCAGTTCTTC
once	-	TRBJ1-1	TRBV6-6	CASSRTNTEAFF	TGTGCCAGCAGTCGAACGAACACTGAAGCTTTCTTT
-	TRBD1	TRBJ1-3	TRBV2	CASGGTGYYGNTIYF	TGTGCCAGCGGGGGGACAGGGTATTATGGAAACACCATATATTTT
-	TRBD1	TRBJ1-5	TRBV7-9	CASSFGTGDQPQHF	TGTGCCAGCAGCTTCGGGACAGGGGATCAGCCCCAGCATTTT
few	-	TRBJ1-1	TRBV11-3	CASSSRTGLEAFF	TGTGCCAGCAGCTCACGCACAGGGCTTGAAGCTTTCTTT
-	-	TRBJ1-1	TRBV5-1	CASSLEGGGHVAEAFF	TGCGCCAGCAGCTTGGAGGGAGGGGGGCATGTCGCTGAAGCTTTCTTT
-	-	TRBJ2-7	TRBV2	CASSGDTPYEQYF	TGTGCCAGCAGTGGAGACACACCCTACGAGCAGTACTTC
-	-	TRBJ1-1	TRBV21-1	CASSNRVRSEAFF	TGTGCCAGCAGCAACCGAGTCAGGTCTGAAGCTTTCTTT
-	-	TRBJ2-3	TRBV2	CASSRDTSTDTQYF	TGTGCCAGCAGTCGAGACACAAGCACAGATACGCAGTATTTT
few	-	TRBJ1-2	TRBV24-1	CATSEAGYNYGYTF	TGTGCCACCAGTGAAGCAGGGTATAACTATGGCTACACCTTC
-	TRBD2	TRBJ2-3	TRBV7-2	CASTLTAGGAFSTQYF	TGTGCCAGCACCTTAACGGCGGGGGGGGCTTTTTCTACGCAGTATTTT
-	-	TRBJ1-1	TRBV3-1/TRBV3-2	CASSPFLVPGEAFF	TGTGCCAGCAGCCCTTTTTTAGTCCCGGGTGAAGCTTTCTTT
-	-	TRBJ1-2	TRBV5-1	CASSLVGANYGYTF	TGCGCCAGCAGCTTGGTCGGGGCAAACTATGGCTACACCTTC
-	-	TRBJ2-3	TRBV11-1	CASSLALAGADTQYF	TGTGCCAGCAGCTTAGCACTAGCAGGCGCAGATACGCAGTATTTT
-	-	TRBJ2-2	TRBV15	CATSRTPGDGELFF	TGTGCCACCAGCAGAACCCCAGGGGACGGGGAGCTGTTTTTT
-	TRBD2	TRBJ2-5	TRBV18	CASSPGASGIWETQYF	TGTGCCAGCTCACCAGGGGCTAGCGGGATTTGGGAGACCCAGTACTTC
-	-	TRBJ1-4	TRBV7-2	CASSLERGEKLFF	TGTGCCAGCAGCTTGGAGAGGGGGGAAAAACTGTTTTTT
-	TRBD2	TRBJ2-2	TRBV5-6	CASSWREGTGELFF	TGTGCCAGCAGCTGGAGGGAGGGGACCGGGGAGCTGTTTTTT
-	TRBD1	TRBJ2-1	TRBV5-4	CASSLGQGLYNEQFF	TGTGCCAGCAGCTTGGGACAGGGGCTCTACAATGAGCAGTTCTTC
-	-	TRBJ2-7	TRBV11-1	CASSLQTVSYEQYF	TGTGCCAGCAGCTTGCAGACCGTCTCCTACGAGCAGTACTTC